This TCR beta chain was obtained from a study of metastatic and nonmetastatic thyroid tumors. About the research overall: Blood and tumor or nodule tissue repertoires from malignant and benign thyroid patients were compared. The study, taken as a whole, reports: TCR beta diversity was reportedly significantly higher in malignant thyroid tumors than benign nodules, in blood and tumor.

On this clone itself: Its antigen is currently unknown.

Each patient came to thyroid surgery without any prior treatment (of any kind). In the original workflow: What underpinned the distant-metastasis classifier for papillary thyroid cancer was the set of CDR3 differences across clinicopathological groups. TCRdb re-analyzed the PCR reads using MiXCR. The V and J calls were determined by TCRdb, not by the authors. The table has fewer than 40,000 clones, roughly 33% seen once. This receptor was obtained from a female donor with papillary thyroid cancer or a benign thyroid nodule (not recorded which). Some clones in this sample may be carry-over from other donors' samples. Sequencing was done on a sample of tumor tissue.

The CDR3 region has the DNA TGTGCCAGCAGCTTGGAACAGGGGGCGCACTCTTTCTTT. Amino acids: CASSLEQGAHSFF. This chain links TRBV11-1 with TRBJ1-1; 9 bases line up with TRBD1. With V trimmed by 3 bases and J by 12 bases, 8 bases remained unmatched. Germline CDR1 SGHAT, CDR2 FQDESV (reference sequence). The CDR3 consists of 13 residues.